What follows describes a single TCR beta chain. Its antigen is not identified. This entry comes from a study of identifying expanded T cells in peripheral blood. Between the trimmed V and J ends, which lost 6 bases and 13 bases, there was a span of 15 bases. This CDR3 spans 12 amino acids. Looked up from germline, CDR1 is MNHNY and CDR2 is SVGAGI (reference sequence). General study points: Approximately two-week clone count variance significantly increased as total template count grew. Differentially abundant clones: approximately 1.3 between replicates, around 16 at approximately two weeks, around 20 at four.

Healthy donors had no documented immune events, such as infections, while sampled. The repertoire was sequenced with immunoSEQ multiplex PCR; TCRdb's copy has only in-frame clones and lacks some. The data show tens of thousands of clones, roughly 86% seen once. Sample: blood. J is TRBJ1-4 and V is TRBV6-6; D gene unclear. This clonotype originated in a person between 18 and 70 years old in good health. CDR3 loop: CASSLQPSILFF. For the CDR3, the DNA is TGTGCCAGCAGCCTACAGCCGTCGATACTGTTTTTT.